Listed here are 9 T cell receptor beta chains from one sample, sequenced in a study of shared clonotypes between healthy human individuals. Clones were sequenced by immunoSEQ multiplex PCR, and TCRdb holds only the in-frame ones, with some missing. Of millions of clones listed, around 90% were seen once; the top ten hold roughly 0.14%. Sequences were obtained from naive CD4+ T cells sorted from blood. Noted subset: CD45RA+ positively selected. The receptor source for this set is a man in his late teens or twenties in good health.

In nucleotides, the CDR3 is TGTGCCAGCAGGAGGATGGGCGCTAGCACAGATACGCAGTATTTT. It codes for CASRRMGASTDTQYF. The rearrangement uses TRBV6-5 and TRBJ2-3; D remains unclear. CDR1 and CDR2 from the germline V gene are MNHEY and SVGAGI. Trimming shortened V by 6 bases and J by 0 bases, and 13 bases separated the two germline ends. The CDR3 length is 15 residues.

The V gene is TRBV18, the J gene TRBJ2-3, with D perhaps matching TRBD1 or TRBD2 (5 bases each). V was shortened by 6 bases and J by 3 bases, with 13 bases between the two germline ends. Germline assignment: CDR1 KGHSH and CDR2 LQKENI. The CDR3 spans 14 residues. The CDR3: CASSRDRWTDTQYF. CDR3 nucleotide sequence: TGTGCCAGCTCGAGGGACCGGTGGACAGATACGCAGTATTTT.

This clone was recorded only once. This sequence joins TRBV2 and TRBJ2-2; D remains ambiguous. V was trimmed by 4 bases and J by 7 bases, leaving 10 bases between them. This CDR3 comprises 13 residues. Germline values: CDR1 SNHLY, CDR2 FYNNEI. CDR3 sequence (DNA): TGTGCCAGCAGTGTTGAGAAAGGCGGGGAGCTGTTTTTT. This sequence encodes CASSVEKGGELFF.

J is TRBJ2-2 and V is TRBV9; D may be TRBD2 (6 bases). The CDR3 totals 11 residues. Per germline, CDR1 SGDLS and CDR2 YYNGEE. V was clipped by 6 bases and J by 6 bases, with 6 bases between them. The CDR3 sequence is CASTGAGELFF. The CDR3 DNA sequence: TGTGCCAGCACGGGGGCCGGGGAGCTGTTTTTT.

The chain combines TRBV11-3 with TRBJ2-7; D perhaps matches TRBD2 (7 bases). Germline lookup yields CDR1 SGHNT and CDR2 YENEEA. Trimming removed 1 base from V and 0 bases from J, with 10 bases in between. This CDR3 spans 15 amino acids. This CDR3 is CASSLGGGGSYEQYF. CDR3 nucleotide sequence: TGTGCCAGCAGCTTAGGGGGGGGCGGCTCCTACGAGCAGTACTTC. Looking up the rest from reference TRBV11-3 and TRBJ2-7 gives the full variable domain: EAGVVQSPRYKIIEKKQPVAFWCNPISGHNTLYWYLQNLGQGPELLIRYENEEAVDDSQLPKDRFSAERLKGVDSTLKIQPAELGDSAVYLCASSLGGGGSYEQYFGPGTRLTVT.

This clone occurred once. The rearrangement uses TRBV7-8 and TRBJ1-2; 7 positions match TRBD1. The length of the CDR3 is 15 residues. Trimming removed 2 bases from V and 4 bases from J; junction bases left unmatched: 7. CDR1 SGHVS and CDR2 FQNEAQ come from the germline V gene. The CDR3 DNA sequence: TGTGCCAGCAGCTTATTGACAGGGCCATTCTATGGCTACACCTTC. This codes for CASSLLTGPFYGYTF.

Only one count was recorded for this clone. This chain joins TRBV5-1 and TRBJ2-1; D tentatively fits TRBD1 or TRBD2 (5 bases each). Germline V gene data show CDR1 as SGHRS and CDR2 as YFSETQ. This CDR3 spans 16 amino acids. Trimming removed 0 bases at V and 6 bases at J, with 16 bases between. CDR3: CASSLASGQAANEQFF. The CDR3 DNA follows: TGCGCCAGCAGCTTGGCCTCAGGGCAAGCGGCCAATGAGCAGTTCTTC.

The rearrangement joins TRBV6-5 to TRBJ2-5, with TRBD1 identical over 7 bases. Germline V gene lookup returns CDR1 MNHEY and CDR2 SVGAGI. J was trimmed by 4 bases and V by 6 bases; bases with no gene match: 11. The CDR3 is made up of 15 amino acids. The CDR3 sequence: CASRTLQGSGETQYF. The CDR3 DNA reads as TGTGCCAGCAGGACACTACAGGGGTCCGGAGAGACCCAGTACTTC.

This rearrangement joins TRBV5-1 to TRBJ2-1; the D gene is possibly TRBD2 (6 bases). CDR3 length equals 14 residues. Germline CDR1 SGHRS, CDR2 YFSETQ. Trimming took off 5 bases at V and 6 bases at J, with 15 bases between the two ends. The DNA for the CDR3 is TGCGCCAGCAGTAACGGCGGGAAAGGCAATGAGCAGTTCTTC. Translation gives CASSNGGKGNEQFF.